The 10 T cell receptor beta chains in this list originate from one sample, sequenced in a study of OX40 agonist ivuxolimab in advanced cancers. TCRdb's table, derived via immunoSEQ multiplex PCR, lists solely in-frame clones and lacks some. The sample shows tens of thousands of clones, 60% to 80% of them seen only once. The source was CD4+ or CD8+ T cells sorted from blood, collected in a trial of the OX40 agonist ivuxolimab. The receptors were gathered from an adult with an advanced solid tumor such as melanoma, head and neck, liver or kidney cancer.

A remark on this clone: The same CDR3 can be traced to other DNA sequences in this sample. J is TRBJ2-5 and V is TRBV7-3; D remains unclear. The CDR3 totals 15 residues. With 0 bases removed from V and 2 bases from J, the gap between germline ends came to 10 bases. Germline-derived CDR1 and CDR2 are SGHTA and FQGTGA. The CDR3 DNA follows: TGTGCCAGCAGCTTAACGTCCGGGTTTCAAGAGACCCAGTACTTC. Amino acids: CASSLTSGFQETQYF. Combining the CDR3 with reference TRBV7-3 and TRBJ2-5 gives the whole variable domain GAGVSQTPSNKVTEKGKYVELRCDPISGHTALYWYRQSLGQGPEFLIYFQGTGAADDSGLPNDRFFAVRPEGSVSTLKIQRTERGDSAVYLCASSLTSGFQETQYFGPGTRLLVL.

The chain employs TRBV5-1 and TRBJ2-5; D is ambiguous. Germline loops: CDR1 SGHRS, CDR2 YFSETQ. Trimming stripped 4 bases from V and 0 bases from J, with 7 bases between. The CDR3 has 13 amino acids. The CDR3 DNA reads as TGCGCCAGCAGCGAATCTAACCAAGAGACCCAGTACTTC. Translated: CASSESNQETQYF.

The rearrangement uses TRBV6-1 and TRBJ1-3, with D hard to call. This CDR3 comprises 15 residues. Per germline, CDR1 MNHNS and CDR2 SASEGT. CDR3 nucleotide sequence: TGTGCTTCATTCGGACTCCTTAGCTCTGGAAACACCATATATTTT. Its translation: CASFGLLSSGNTIYF.

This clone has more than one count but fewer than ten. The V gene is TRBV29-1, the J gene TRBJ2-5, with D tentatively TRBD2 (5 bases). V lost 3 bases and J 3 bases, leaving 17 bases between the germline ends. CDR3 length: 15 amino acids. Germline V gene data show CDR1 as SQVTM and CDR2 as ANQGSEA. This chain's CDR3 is CSVERFGVNKETQYF. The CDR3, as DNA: TGCAGCGTTGAGCGGTTCGGGGTTAACAAAGAGACCCAGTACTTC. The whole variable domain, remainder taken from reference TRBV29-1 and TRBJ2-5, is SAVISQKPSRDICQRGTSLTIQCQVDSQVTMMFWYRQQPGQSLTLIATANQGSEATYESGFVIDKFPISRPNLTFSTLTVSNMSPEDSSIYLCSVERFGVNKETQYFGPGTRLLVL.

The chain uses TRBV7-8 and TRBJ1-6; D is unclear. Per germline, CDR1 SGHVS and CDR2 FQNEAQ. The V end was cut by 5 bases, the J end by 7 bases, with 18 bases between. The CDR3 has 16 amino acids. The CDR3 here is CASSVKSVGSNSPLHF. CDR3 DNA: TGTGCCAGCAGCGTCAAGAGTGTGGGATCAAATTCACCCCTCCACTTT.

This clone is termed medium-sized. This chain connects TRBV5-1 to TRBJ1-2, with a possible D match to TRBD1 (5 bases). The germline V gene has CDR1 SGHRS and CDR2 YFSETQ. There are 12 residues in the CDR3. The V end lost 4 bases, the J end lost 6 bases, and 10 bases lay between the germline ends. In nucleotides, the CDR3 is TGCGCCAGCAGCCCCGGGACGGATGGCTACACCTTC. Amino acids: CASSPGTDGYTF.

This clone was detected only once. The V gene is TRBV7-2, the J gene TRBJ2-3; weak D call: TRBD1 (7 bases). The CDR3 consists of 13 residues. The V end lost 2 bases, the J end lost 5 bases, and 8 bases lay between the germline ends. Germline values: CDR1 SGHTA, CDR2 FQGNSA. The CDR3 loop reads CASSLQGGDTQYF. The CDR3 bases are TGTGCCAGCAGCTTACAGGGGGGAGATACGCAGTATTTT.

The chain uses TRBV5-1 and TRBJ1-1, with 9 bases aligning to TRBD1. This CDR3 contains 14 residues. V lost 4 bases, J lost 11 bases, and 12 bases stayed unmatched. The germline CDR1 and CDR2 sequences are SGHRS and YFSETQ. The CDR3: CASSTGTGSERAFF. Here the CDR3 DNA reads TGCGCCAGCAGCACCGGGACAGGGAGCGAAAGGGCTTTCTTT.

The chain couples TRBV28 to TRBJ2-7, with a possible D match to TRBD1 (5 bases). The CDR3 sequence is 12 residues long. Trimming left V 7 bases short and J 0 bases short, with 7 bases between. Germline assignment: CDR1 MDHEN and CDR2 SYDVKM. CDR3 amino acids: CASTDSSYEQYF. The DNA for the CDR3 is TGTGCCAGCACAGACAGCTCCTACGAGCAGTACTTC.

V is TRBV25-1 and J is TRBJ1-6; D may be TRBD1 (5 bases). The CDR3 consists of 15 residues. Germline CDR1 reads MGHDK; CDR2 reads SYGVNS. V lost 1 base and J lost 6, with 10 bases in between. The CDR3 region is CASSELGDRNSPLHF. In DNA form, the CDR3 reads TGTGCCAGCAGTGAATTGGGGGATCGTAATTCACCCCTCCACTTT.